Below are 10 T cell receptor beta chains sequenced from a single sample in a study of response to subunit inactivated influenza vaccine. From the RT-PCR reads, TCRdb called clonotypes with MiXCR, one entry per CDR3 protein. The sample consists of about 190,000 distinct CDR3 sequences, approximately 15% of them appearing once. Sequencing used CD8+ T cells sorted from PBMCs, obtained less than 6 days after vaccination. The receptor set was obtained from a man in his forties or fifties who received an inactivated influenza vaccine.

This clonotype was seen only a few times. This rearrangement joins TRBV18 to TRBJ2-3; D is unclear. The ends were cut back, 0 bases at V and 7 bases at J, with 14 bases in the middle. This CDR3 is built from 15 residues. Germline V gene data show CDR1 as KGHSH and CDR2 as LQKENI. CDR3 nucleotide sequence: TGTGCCAGCTCACCACCGTTCACGTTTCTGAATACGCAGTATTTT. The encoded protein is CASSPPFTFLNTQYF.

This clonotype was seen repeatedly, ten times or more. This rearrangement joins TRBV11-2 to TRBJ2-7; unclear D gene. V lost 1 base to trimming and J lost 5 bases, with 9 bases between them. The CDR3 is made up of 13 amino acids. The germline V gene encodes CDR1 SGHAT and CDR2 FQNNGV. DNA for the CDR3: TGTGCCAGCAGCTTAGGTGGGCTGGACGAGCAGTACTTC. Translated: CASSLGGLDEQYF.

The J gene is TRBJ1-2, the V gene TRBV20-1; 7 bases map to TRBD1. Trimming took 3 bases from V and 3 from J; bases not matched to a gene: 10. The CDR3 length is 15 residues. Germline loops: CDR1 DFQATT, CDR2 SNEGSKA (reference sequence). The CDR3 coding sequence is TGCAGTGCTAGTAACCCCTGGGACAGAGACTATGGCTACACCTTC. Protein: CSASNPWDRDYGYTF.

This clonotype was observed a few times. The chain uses TRBV29-1 and TRBJ2-5, with 10 bases identical to TRBD1. The CDR3 totals 15 residues. Germline V gene data show CDR1 as SQVTM and CDR2 as ANQGSEA. The junction had 12 bases not matched to a gene; V was cut back by 4 bases and J by 7 bases. CDR3 residues: CSVGPRTGGVGTQYF. CDR3 DNA: TGCAGCGTTGGGCCCCGGACAGGGGGTGTCGGGACCCAGTACTTC.

This clonotype showed up just a few times. The chain uses TRBV7-9 and TRBJ2-1; TRBD2 matches at 10 bases. This CDR3 is built from 16 residues. Germline CDR1 is SEHNR and CDR2 is FQNEAQ (reference sequence). J was trimmed by 4 bases and V by 5 bases; bases with no gene match: 8. The CDR3 protein is CASSPIAGGGYNEQFF. CDR3 coding DNA: TGTGCCAGCAGCCCTATAGCGGGAGGAGGGTACAATGAGCAGTTCTTC.

This clonotype was seen more than once but under ten times. The V call is TRBV12-3 or TRBV12-4, the J call TRBJ2-1; no firm D call. The CDR3 is made up of 17 amino acids. Trimming pared 2 bases from V and 0 bases from J, leaving 14 bases between. The CDR3 region is CASSLLFYSSSYNEQFF. CDR3 nucleotides: TGTGCCAGCAGTTTACTTTTCTACTCGAGCTCCTACAATGAGCAGTTCTTC.

V is TRBV15 and J is TRBJ2-3; tentatively, D is TRBD1 (6 bases). The CDR3 has 15 amino acids. The V end lost 0 bases, the J end lost 3 bases, and 10 bases lay between the germline ends. CDR1 LNHNV and CDR2 YYDKDF come from the germline V gene (reference sequence). The CDR3 sequence is CATSREGANTDTQYF. The CDR3 DNA is TGTGCCACCAGCAGAGAGGGGGCGAATACAGATACGCAGTATTTT.

This clonotype was observed many times. V is TRBV29-1 and J is TRBJ2-2; TRBD2 is a possible D gene (6 bases). CDR3 length equals 13 residues. Trimming removed 4 bases from V and 5 bases from J, with 11 bases in between. CDR1 is SQVTM, CDR2 ANQGSEA, per germline. In DNA, the CDR3 is TGCAGCGTTGGAGTAGCGGAGACCGGGGAGCTGTTTTTT. It yields the protein CSVGVAETGELFF.

In its sample, this clonotype was seen many times. The chain joins TRBV12-3 or TRBV12-4 to TRBJ2-7; TRBD1 might be the D (6 bases). Trimming left V 1 base short and J 2 bases short, with 9 bases between. The CDR3 spans 14 residues. CDR3 amino acids: CASSLEGGAYEQYF. The CDR3, as DNA: TGTGCCAGCAGTTTAGAAGGGGGAGCCTACGAGCAGTACTTC.

This clonotype was seen only a few times. This chain connects TRBV20-1 to TRBJ2-3; TRBD2 might be the D (5 bases). V was trimmed by 3 bases and J by 5 bases, leaving 15 bases between them. Germline values: CDR1 DFQATT, CDR2 SNEGSKA (reference sequence). The CDR3 runs to 14 residues. The CDR3 bases are TGCAGTGCTAGTGATGGACTGCCTCTAGATACGCAGTATTTT. Residues: CSASDGLPLDTQYF.